Listed below are T cell receptor beta chains from one sample, sequenced in a study of T cell responses to AZD1222 COVID-19 vaccine. Clones were sequenced by immunoSEQ multiplex PCR, and TCRdb holds only the in-frame ones, with some missing. Among fewer than 90,000 clones listed, 86% were seen once. Specimen: peripheral blood, collected 28 days after the second AZD1222 dose. All receptors come from an adult who received the AZD1222 COVID-19 vaccine. Both conserved end residues are part of each CDR3. Each record gives: V gene, D gene, J gene, clone size, CDR3 protein, CDR3 DNA. D genes are given only for firm matches. For some rows the clone size is stated as once, few or many, or as a class when expanded; others skip it.

v_gene: TRBV7-2; d_gene: NA; j_gene: TRBJ2-3; abundance: NA; CDR3aa: CASSPRVGFGADTQYF; CDR3nt: TGTGCCAGCAGCCCGAGGGTCGGATTTGGCGCAGATACGCAGTATTTT
v_gene: TRBV10-3; d_gene: NA; j_gene: TRBJ2-2; abundance: once; CDR3aa: CATRSGPGDTGELFF; CDR3nt: TGTGCCACCCGCTCTGGTCCGGGGGACACCGGGGAGCTGTTTTTT
v_gene: TRBV5-1; d_gene: NA; j_gene: TRBJ2-5; abundance: few; CDR3aa: CASSSEPEQETQYF; CDR3nt: TGCGCCAGCAGCTCGGAACCGGAACAAGAGACCCAGTACTTC
v_gene: TRBV27; d_gene: NA; j_gene: TRBJ1-5; abundance: once; CDR3aa: CASSLGPGNQPQHF; CDR3nt: TGTGCCAGCAGTTTAGGGCCAGGCAATCAGCCCCAGCATTTT
v_gene: TRBV6-4; d_gene: TRBD2; j_gene: TRBJ2-5; abundance: NA; CDR3aa: CASSTRLADSYQETQYF; CDR3nt: TGTGCCAGCAGTACACGGCTAGCGGATTCGTACCAAGAGACCCAGTACTTC
v_gene: TRBV18; d_gene: TRBD2; j_gene: TRBJ2-1; abundance: NA; CDR3aa: CASSWTSSGVGNEQFF; CDR3nt: TGTGCCAGCTCCTGGACTAGCAGCGGGGTGGGCAATGAGCAGTTCTTC
v_gene: TRBV5-4; d_gene: NA; j_gene: TRBJ2-2; abundance: NA; CDR3aa: CASSAKMANTGELFF; CDR3nt: TGTGCCAGCAGCGCTAAGATGGCTAACACCGGGGAGCTGTTTTTT
v_gene: TRBV12-3/TRBV12-4; d_gene: NA; j_gene: TRBJ2-7; abundance: NA; CDR3aa: CASSLIERYEQYF; CDR3nt: TGTGCCAGCAGTTTAATTGAGCGGTACGAGCAGTACTTC
v_gene: TRBV7-2; d_gene: TRBD1; j_gene: TRBJ2-3; abundance: NA; CDR3aa: CASSAWGTGSTDTQYF; CDR3nt: TGTGCCAGCAGCGCCTGGGGGACAGGGTCCACAGATACGCAGTATTTT
v_gene: TRBV7-3; d_gene: NA; j_gene: TRBJ2-3; abundance: NA; CDR3aa: CASSPGPGGGTQYF; CDR3nt: TGTGCCAGCAGCCCCGGACCAGGCGGAGGTACGCAGTATTTT
v_gene: TRBV12-3/TRBV12-4; d_gene: NA; j_gene: TRBJ2-5; abundance: NA; CDR3aa: CASSLVYKETQYF; CDR3nt: TGTGCCAGCAGTTTAGTCTACAAAGAGACCCAGTACTTC
v_gene: TRBV7-8; d_gene: TRBD1; j_gene: TRBJ2-7; abundance: once; CDR3aa: CASSLALPGQASYEQYF; CDR3nt: TGTGCCAGCAGCTTAGCGTTGCCGGGACAGGCGTCCTACGAGCAGTACTTC
v_gene: TRBV3-1/TRBV3-2; d_gene: NA; j_gene: TRBJ1-2; abundance: NA; CDR3aa: CASSHPGVGGYTF; CDR3nt: TGTGCCAGCAGCCACCCCGGAGTGGGAGGCTACACCTTC
v_gene: TRBV6-5; d_gene: NA; j_gene: TRBJ2-3; abundance: NA; CDR3aa: CASSRTNTYTDTQYF; CDR3nt: TGTGCCAGCAGCCGGACCAACACCTACACAGATACGCAGTATTTT
v_gene: TRBV18; d_gene: NA; j_gene: TRBJ1-3; abundance: NA; CDR3aa: CASSPPLIISGNTIYF; CDR3nt: TGTGCCAGCTCACCACCGTTGATTATCTCTGGAAACACCATATATTTT
v_gene: TRBV10-3; d_gene: TRBD2; j_gene: TRBJ2-2; abundance: NA; CDR3aa: CAISSSGGGPNTGELFF; CDR3nt: TGTGCCATCAGCTCTTCTGGGGGGGGACCGAACACCGGGGAGCTGTTTTTT
v_gene: TRBV30; d_gene: TRBD2; j_gene: TRBJ2-3; abundance: NA; CDR3aa: CAWSVAGGPADTQYF; CDR3nt: TGTGCCTGGAGTGTAGCGGGGGGGCCGGCAGATACGCAGTATTTT
v_gene: TRBV5-1; d_gene: TRBD1; j_gene: TRBJ1-1; abundance: NA; CDR3aa: CASSFGDSEAFF; CDR3nt: TGCGCCAGCAGCTTCGGGGACAGTGAAGCTTTCTTT
v_gene: TRBV9; d_gene: TRBD2; j_gene: TRBJ2-2; abundance: NA; CDR3aa: CASSNPAGLAGTGELFF; CDR3nt: TGTGCCAGCAGCAACCCCGCGGGACTAGCGGGGACCGGGGAGCTGTTTTTT
v_gene: TRBV10-1; d_gene: NA; j_gene: TRBJ1-1; abundance: NA; CDR3aa: CASSPRLDTEAFF; CDR3nt: TGCGCCAGCAGCCCAAGACTCGACACTGAAGCTTTCTTT
v_gene: TRBV5-1; d_gene: NA; j_gene: TRBJ2-1; abundance: NA; CDR3aa: CASSLGPLPGNEQFF; CDR3nt: TGCGCCAGCAGCTTGGGACCCCTACCGGGGAATGAGCAGTTCTTC
v_gene: TRBV2; d_gene: NA; j_gene: TRBJ1-2; abundance: few; CDR3aa: CASRWAGGTFGYTF; CDR3nt: TGTGCCAGCAGATGGGCGGGAGGGACATTTGGCTACACCTTC
v_gene: TRBV7-2; d_gene: NA; j_gene: TRBJ1-1; abundance: NA; CDR3aa: CASSPFQRETEAFF; CDR3nt: TGTGCCAGCAGCCCCTTCCAAAGGGAGACTGAAGCTTTCTTT
v_gene: TRBV9; d_gene: NA; j_gene: TRBJ1-4; abundance: NA; CDR3aa: CASSVGVGGSEKLFF; CDR3nt: TGTGCCAGCAGCGTAGGAGTGGGGGGATCGGAAAAACTGTTTTTT
v_gene: TRBV5-8; d_gene: TRBD1; j_gene: TRBJ2-7; abundance: NA; CDR3aa: CASSLGTGETYEQYF; CDR3nt: TGTGCCAGCAGCTTAGGGACAGGGGAGACCTACGAGCAGTACTTC
v_gene: TRBV5-1; d_gene: NA; j_gene: TRBJ1-2; abundance: NA; CDR3aa: CASSSDTGSYGYTF; CDR3nt: TGCGCCAGCAGTTCGGATACAGGATCCTATGGCTACACCTTC
v_gene: TRBV5-1; d_gene: NA; j_gene: TRBJ1-6; abundance: NA; CDR3aa: CASSLEGLGSPLHF; CDR3nt: TGCGCCAGCAGCTTGGAAGGGCTCGGTTCACCCCTCCACTTT
v_gene: TRBV19; d_gene: TRBD1; j_gene: TRBJ2-2; abundance: NA; CDR3aa: CASSDRQGGTGELFF; CDR3nt: TGTGCCAGTAGCGACAGACAGGGGGGAACCGGGGAGCTGTTTTTT
v_gene: TRBV5-1; d_gene: NA; j_gene: TRBJ2-1; abundance: NA; CDR3aa: CASSLGSSTNEQFF; CDR3nt: TGCGCCAGCAGCTTGGGGAGTAGCACCAATGAGCAGTTCTTC
v_gene: TRBV28; d_gene: NA; j_gene: TRBJ1-4; abundance: NA; CDR3aa: CASLDGGRKLFF; CDR3nt: TGTGCCAGCCTCGACGGGGGGAGAAAACTGTTTTTT
v_gene: TRBV5-4; d_gene: NA; j_gene: TRBJ1-1; abundance: NA; CDR3aa: CASSLARGGNTEAFF; CDR3nt: TGTGCCAGCAGCTTGGCCCGGGGCGGGAACACTGAAGCTTTCTTT
v_gene: TRBV11-1; d_gene: NA; j_gene: TRBJ1-6; abundance: few; CDR3aa: CASSQGIFNNSPLHF; CDR3nt: TGTGCCAGCAGCCAGGGGATTTTCAATAATTCACCCCTCCACTTT
v_gene: TRBV19; d_gene: TRBD1; j_gene: TRBJ2-2; abundance: NA; CDR3aa: CASSIDPLTGADGGELFF; CDR3nt: TGTGCCAGTAGTATAGACCCCCTGACAGGGGCGGACGGCGGGGAGCTGTTTTTT
v_gene: TRBV7-6; d_gene: NA; j_gene: TRBJ1-4; abundance: few; CDR3aa: CASSLGQNEKLFF; CDR3nt: TGTGCCAGCAGCTTAGGACAGAATGAAAAACTGTTTTTT
v_gene: TRBV5-1; d_gene: TRBD1; j_gene: TRBJ1-4; abundance: NA; CDR3aa: CASSLGGRWDRGSEKLFF; CDR3nt: TGCGCCAGCAGCTTGGGCGGTAGATGGGACAGGGGGAGTGAAAAACTGTTTTTT
v_gene: TRBV4-2; d_gene: NA; j_gene: TRBJ2-7; abundance: NA; CDR3aa: CASSQDLPYEQYF; CDR3nt: TGTGCCAGCAGCCAAGATCTGCCGTACGAGCAGTACTTC